This section outlines one T cell receptor beta chain sequence together with its context. The antigen is not known. Deletions cut 0 bases from V and 2 bases from J, with 9 bases between. Per the germline V gene, CDR1 is SGHDT and CDR2 is YYEEEE. The CDR3 has 14 residues. The data are from a study of CD8+ T cells in alopecia areata. Findings and caveats of the study: Mice showed TCR sharing more clearly than patients did, possibly owing to HLA. The study found higher clonality in lesional than normal scalp, especially in alopecia totalis/universalis.

TCR sequencing used cDNA made by reverse transcription of extracted RNA. Clones were read by immunoSEQ multiplex PCR, and TCRdb kept only the in-frame ones, dropping some. The repertoire has 98,000 or so clones, approximately 59% of them found once; the top ten carry roughly 19%. The sequencing sample was made of CD8+ T cells sorted from blood. The receptor comes from a human donor in good health. This chain connects TRBV5-6 to TRBJ2-7; D is uncertain. Here the CDR3 reads CASSLETVAYEQYF. CDR3 DNA: TGTGCCAGCAGCTTGGAAACAGTCGCCTACGAGCAGTACTTC.